What follows are 20 T cell receptor beta chains derived from one specimen sequenced in a study of Ad26.COV2.S vaccination and SARS-CoV-2 variants. Treatment meaning: around 19 received Ad26.COV2.S at low or high dose, single or two shots; roughly five received placebo; per-sample allocation not given. Following the first vaccine or placebo injection, samples were taken on day 63. The repertoire was sequenced with immunoSEQ multiplex PCR; TCRdb's copy has only in-frame clones and lacks some. The sample yields about 350,000 clones, roughly 91% seen once. The material sequenced was peripheral blood, taken in a trial of Ad26.COV2.S vaccine versus placebo. These receptors originate from a person between 18 and 65 years old who received the Ad26.COV2.S COVID-19 vaccine or a placebo.

In this sample, this clone turned up once. V gene TRBV7-8 combines with J gene TRBJ2-3, with TRBD2 matching over 11 bases. The CDR3 covers 16 residues. With 5 bases clipped from V and 3 bases from J, the junction kept 7 bases outside the gene matches. Germline CDR1 SGHVS, CDR2 FQNEAQ. The CDR3 coding sequence is TGTGCCAGCAGCATCCAGACTAGCGGGACGACAGATACGCAGTATTTT. It is translated as CASSIQTSGTTDTQYF.

The genes are TRBV29-1 and TRBJ1-3; possibly TRBD1 for D (6 bases). Germline values: CDR1 SQVTM, CDR2 ANQGSEA. The CDR3 extends over 15 amino acids. V lost 0 bases to trimming and J lost 2 bases, with 11 bases between them. CDR3 loop: CSVEDRAGAGNTIYF. CDR3 nucleotides: TGCAGCGTTGAAGATCGCGCAGGGGCTGGAAACACCATATATTTT.

The chain is built from TRBV30 and TRBJ2-1, with 9 bases fitting TRBD2. Germline trimming cut 1 base from V and 8 bases from J; bases unmatched to any gene: 6. CDR3 length equals 14 residues. Germline CDR1 is GTSNPN and CDR2 is SVGIG (reference sequence). CDR3 DNA sequence: TGTGCCTGGAGTGGGGGTAGCGGGAGTCATGAGCAGTTCTTC. It is translated as CAWSGGSGSHEQFF.

This clone was recorded only once. The J gene is TRBJ1-2, the V gene TRBV3-1 (or the pseudogene TRBV3-2); D not certain. Trimming removed 4 bases from V and 7 bases from J, with 16 bases in between. Germline V gene lookup returns CDR1 LGHDT and CDR2 YNNKEL (reference sequence). The CDR3 consists of 14 residues. This CDR3 is CASSPLADIAGYTF. CDR3 nucleotide sequence: TGTGCCAGCAGCCCTTTAGCGGATATAGCTGGCTACACCTTC.

V usage is TRBV7-2 and J usage is TRBJ2-6; TRBD2 matches 9 bases. This CDR3 spans 17 amino acids. CDR1 is SGHTA and CDR2 is FQGNSA in the germline V gene. With V trimmed by 6 bases and J by 0 bases, 6 bases remained unmatched. DNA for the CDR3: TGTGCCAGCAGTTGGAGCGGGGGGAGCTCTGGGGCCAACGTCCTGACTTTC. Its protein product is CASSWSGGSSGANVLTF.

This chain links TRBV2 with TRBJ1-1, with a possible D match to TRBD1 (5 bases). This CDR3 region has 16 residues. The germline V gene encodes CDR1 SNHLY and CDR2 FYNNEI. Trimming removed 6 bases from V and 2 bases from J, with 19 bases in between. CDR3 sequence (DNA): TGTGCCAGCAGGGATACCGGGACGGAACGAAACACTGAAGCTTTCTTT. Amino acids: CASRDTGTERNTEAFF.

The rearrangement links TRBV9 to TRBJ1-1; TRBD1 matches 7 bases. The CDR3 runs 14 residues. Losses at the gene ends were 0 bases for V and 7 bases for J; bases not matched to a gene: 6. In germline, CDR1 is SGDLS, CDR2 YYNGEE. CDR3 sequence (DNA): TGTGCCAGCAGCGTAGAACCAGGGGGGAATGAAGCTTTCTTT. This gives the protein CASSVEPGGNEAFF.

The chain recombines TRBV10-3 with TRBJ2-7, with 8 positions matching TRBD1. The CDR3 runs to 15 residues. Germline V gives CDR1 ENHRY, CDR2 SYGVKD. Trimming at V came to 6 bases and at J to 3 bases, leaving 10 bases not matched to a gene. The CDR3 spells CAIRDPGQGLYEQYF. The DNA of the CDR3 is TGTGCCATCAGAGACCCCGGACAGGGTCTCTACGAGCAGTACTTC.

The rearrangement links TRBV5-5 to TRBJ1-5; 10 nucleotides agree with TRBD1. CDR3 length: 14 residues. Germline assignment: CDR1 SGHKS and CDR2 YYEKEE (reference sequence). The ends lost 4 bases at V and 5 bases at J; junction bases unmatched: 3. Written as DNA, the CDR3 is TGTGCCAGCAGCCGGGACAGGGGCGATCAGCCCCAGCATTTT. It is translated as CASSRDRGDQPQHF. The complete variable domain, with remaining parts taken from reference TRBV5-5 and TRBJ1-5, reads DAGVTQSPTHLIKTRGQQVTLRCSPISGHKSVSWYQQVLGQGPQFIFQYYEKEERGRGNFPDRFSARQFPNYSSELNVNALLLGDSALYLCASSRDRGDQPQHFGDGTRLSIL.

This sequence joins TRBV10-2 and TRBJ2-7, with 12 bases aligning to TRBD2. From germline, CDR1 is WSHSY and CDR2 SAAADI. This CDR3 contains 19 residues. V gave up 6 bases and J gave up 3 bases; unmatched junction bases: 18. CDR3 amino acids: CASSDYLAGGPIRNYEQYF. CDR3 bases: TGCGCCAGCAGCGATTACCTAGCGGGAGGGCCGATTCGCAACTACGAGCAGTACTTC.

The chain has TRBV19 and TRBJ1-2; D possibly corresponds to TRBD1 (5 bases). The CDR3 has 13 residues. The germline V gene has CDR1 LNHDA and CDR2 SQIVND (reference sequence). V lost 3 bases, J lost 5 bases, and 10 bases lay in between. In DNA form, the CDR3 reads TGTGCCAGTAGTATCGAGACAGAGTATGGCTACACCTTC. This codes for CASSIETEYGYTF.

This chain links TRBV6-5 with TRBJ1-2; D ambiguous. The ends were cut back, 0 bases at V and 10 bases at J, with 15 bases in the middle. There are 14 residues in the CDR3. The germline gives CDR1 MNHEY, CDR2 SVGAGI. The CDR3 nucleotides read TGTGCCAGCAGTTACTCGAAAGTTACCGGGGTCTACACCTTC. This gives the protein CASSYSKVTGVYTF.

The V call is TRBV7-2, the J call TRBJ2-7; D is undetermined. There are 13 residues in the CDR3. The germline V and J ends were trimmed by 5 bases and 5 bases, with 13 bases remaining between them. Per the germline V gene, CDR1 is SGHTA and CDR2 is FQGNSA. CDR3 amino acids: CASSLGHEDEQYF. As DNA, the CDR3 is TGTGCCAGCAGCCTCGGGCACGAGGACGAGCAGTACTTC. The full variable domain, rest sourced from reference TRBV7-2 and TRBJ2-7, is GAGVSQSPSNKVTEKGKDVELRCDPISGHTALYWYRQSLGQGLEFLIYFQGNSAPDKSGLPSDRFSAERTGGSVSTLTIQRTQQEDSAVYLCASSLGHEDEQYFGPGTRLTVT.

The V gene is TRBV19, the J gene TRBJ2-7; D remains ambiguous. V gave up 3 bases and J gave up 4 bases, with 19 bases separating them. Germline loops: CDR1 LNHDA, CDR2 SQIVND (reference sequence). The CDR3 length is 16 residues. The chain's CDR3 is CASSIKFHIGGYEQYF. The CDR3 nucleotides read TGTGCCAGTAGTATTAAGTTCCATATCGGTGGTTACGAGCAGTACTTC.

Here the CDR3 reads CASSINQGAGETQYF. The CDR3 bases are TGTGCCAGTAGTATTAATCAGGGGGCGGGAGAGACCCAGTACTTC. The chain uses TRBV19 and TRBJ2-5; 8 nucleotides match TRBD1. There are 15 residues in the CDR3. CDR1 and CDR2 (germline): LNHDA, SQIVND (reference sequence). Trimming at V came to 3 bases and at J to 4 bases, leaving 7 bases not matched to a gene.

The rearrangement links TRBV2 to TRBJ1-2; D unclear. The V and J ends lost 6 bases and 2 bases respectively, with 10 bases between them. The CDR3 has 13 amino acids. CDR1 and CDR2 (germline): SNHLY, FYNNEI. The CDR3 protein is CASRADPNYGYTF. CDR3 DNA sequence: TGTGCCAGCAGGGCAGACCCAAACTATGGCTACACCTTC. Supplemented by reference TRBV2 and TRBJ1-2, the full variable domain reads EPEVTQTPSHQVTQMGQEVILRCVPISNHLYFYWYRQILGQKVEFLVSFYNNEISEKSEIFDDQFSVERPDGSNFTLKIRSTKLEDSAMYFCASRADPNYGYTFGSGTRLTVV.

The sample holds a few counts of this clone. The chain carries TRBV11-1 and TRBJ2-7; TRBD1 matches 11 bases. The CDR3 contains 16 residues. CDR1 and CDR2 (germline): SGHAT, FQDESV (reference sequence). Trimming removed 0 bases from V and 6 bases from J; junction bases left unmatched: 7. DNA for the CDR3: TGTGCCAGCAGCTTAGCGCTCGGGACAGGGGGTCTCGAGCAGTACTTC. Its protein is CASSLALGTGGLEQYF.

This clone was seen a few times. The chain combines TRBV20-1 with TRBJ1-1; D is uncertain. Germline values: CDR1 DFQATT, CDR2 SNEGSKA (reference sequence). This CDR3 is 14 amino acids long. V was clipped by 3 bases and J by 5 bases, with 16 bases between them. CDR3 in DNA: TGCAGTGCTAGTGGAGGAGGTCTAGGAACTGAAGCTTTCTTT. It translates to CSASGGGLGTEAFF.

The rearrangement links TRBV19 to TRBJ2-3, with 9 bases fitting TRBD2. The CDR3 consists of 15 residues. Germline CDR1 reads LNHDA; CDR2 reads SQIVND (reference sequence). The V and J ends lost 5 bases and 2 bases, in that order; junction bases with no gene match: 5. CDR3 amino acids: CASSPLAGYTDTQYF. Written as DNA, the CDR3 is TGTGCCAGTAGTCCTCTAGCGGGATACACAGATACGCAGTATTTT.

The chain couples TRBV4-2 to TRBJ2-7, with 7 bases that match TRBD1. The CDR3 consists of 14 residues. Germline CDR1 and CDR2: LGHNA and YNFKEQ. V lost 3 bases, J lost 3 bases, and 5 bases stayed unmatched. For the CDR3, the DNA is TGTGCCAGCAGCCAGGGGACAGTAATCTACGAGCAGTACTTC. It specifies CASSQGTVIYEQYF.